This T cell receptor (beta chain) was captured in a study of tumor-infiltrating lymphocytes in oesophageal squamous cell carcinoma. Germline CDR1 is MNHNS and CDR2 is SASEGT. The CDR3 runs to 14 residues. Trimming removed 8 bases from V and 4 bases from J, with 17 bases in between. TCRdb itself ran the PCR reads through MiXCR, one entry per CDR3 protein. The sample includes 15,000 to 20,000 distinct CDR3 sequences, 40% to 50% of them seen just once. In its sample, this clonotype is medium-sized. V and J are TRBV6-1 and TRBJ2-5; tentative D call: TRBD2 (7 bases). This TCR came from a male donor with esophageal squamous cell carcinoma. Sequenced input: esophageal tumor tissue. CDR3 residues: CASARGGEVETQYF. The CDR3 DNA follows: TGTGCCAGCGCTAGGGGGGGGGAGGTAGAGACCCAGTACTTC.